These T cell receptor beta chains were read from a single sample in a study of T-cell reconstitution after alpha-beta-depleted transplantation in children. TCRdb recomputed calls from the PCR reads with MiXCR, one row per CDR3 protein. The table has about 120,000 distinct CDR3 sequences, around 10% seen once; the top ten hold about 34%. Material: PBMCs, obtained before TCRalphabeta/CD19-depleted stem cell transplant. The receptor source for this set is a boy aged 2 to 10 with acute lymphoblastic leukemia, due to receive a stem cell transplant. The CDR3 runs from the conserved cysteine through the conserved F or W. The order of the fields is D gene, J gene, V gene, CDR3 protein. The D gene is left open where the match is weak.

NA TRBJ2-2 TRBV5-1 CASSLTPLAAGELFF
NA TRBJ2-2 TRBV5-8 CASSFLSSTGELFF
TRBD2 TRBJ2-7 TRBV20-1 CRESGGEGSGEQYF
TRBD2 TRBJ2-1 TRBV5-1 CASSLAGLAGGREQFF
NA TRBJ2-5 TRBV15 CATSMGAWQETQYF
NA TRBJ1-6 TRBV6-1 CASARVDASPLHF
NA TRBJ2-2 TRBV7-2 CASSRPGSGELFF
TRBD1 TRBJ2-6 TRBV28 CASSPPKGAVLSSGANVLTF
NA TRBJ2-1 TRBV5-6 CASSLYPGHLEPDFF
NA TRBJ1-1 TRBV5-5 CASSLMMGNTEAFF
TRBD2 TRBJ2-1 TRBV7-9 CASSPGGLAGLYNEQFF
NA TRBJ1-2 TRBV20-1 CSASGPGDGYTF
NA TRBJ1-3 TRBV20-1 CSALADSGNTIYF
TRBD2 TRBJ2-1 TRBV20-1 CSAESGSHFNEQFF
TRBD1 TRBJ1-2 TRBV24-1 CATLSWDREDYGYTF
NA TRBJ1-1 TRBV29-1 CSVDRGITEAFF
NA TRBJ1-2 TRBV7-3 CASSHPDTYGYTF
NA TRBJ2-3 TRBV10-3 CAISESTDTQYF
NA TRBJ1-1 TRBV6-1 CASSEQGGTTEAFF
NA TRBJ2-1 TRBV7-9 CASSVKGHEQFF
NA TRBJ2-5 TRBV12-3/TRBV12-4 CASSSKSLGTQYF
TRBD2 TRBJ2-1 TRBV10-1 CASSEGASGDNEQFF
NA TRBJ2-2 TRBV4-2 CASSQGWAGKNTGELFF
TRBD1 TRBJ2-2 TRBV5-1 CASSRSVGQGNTGELFF